These 9 T cell receptor beta chains came from one sample sequenced in a study of CD8 T cells in ankylosing spondylitis. In TCRdb, the 5' RACE reads were re-called with MiXCR into one record per CDR3 protein. The sample contains roughly 130,000 distinct CDR3 sequences, approximately 14% of which appear only once. Sequenced sample: blood, either unsorted or a sorted T cell fraction (not recorded which). The receptors were gathered from a female donor with ankylosing spondylitis or in good health (not recorded which).

The chain carries TRBV20-1 and TRBJ2-1; 12 nucleotides agree with TRBD2. This CDR3 has 17 amino acids. V was clipped by 6 bases and J by 7 bases; unmatched bases: 16. The germline gives CDR1 DFQATT, CDR2 SNEGSKA (reference sequence). CDR3: CSAARGTSGFFSNEQFF. The CDR3 region has the DNA TGCAGTGCGGCAAGAGGGACTAGCGGGTTTTTCTCTAATGAGCAGTTCTTC.

This clonotype was found a few times. This sequence joins TRBV7-8 and TRBJ1-6, with 10 bases identical to TRBD1. Trimming at V came to 5 bases and at J to 10 bases, leaving 8 bases not matched to a gene. The CDR3 is 15 residues long. CDR1 and CDR2 (germline): SGHVS, FQNEAQ. In nucleotides, the CDR3 is TGTGCCAGCAGCAAGGTCGGGACAGGGGTATCACCCCTCCACTTT. Translation: CASSKVGTGVSPLHF.

This clonotype was seen ten or more times. This chain joins TRBV6-1 and TRBJ2-1; 13 nucleotides line up with TRBD2. The germline V gene encodes CDR1 MNHNS and CDR2 SASEGT. This CDR3 has 15 residues. J gave up 3 bases and V 6 bases, and 2 bases lay outside the gene matches. CDR3 coding DNA: TGTGCCAGCAGGACTAGCGGGGGGTACTACAATGAGCAGTTCTTC. Protein product: CASRTSGGYYNEQFF.

The chain recombines TRBV14 with TRBJ2-2; D might be TRBD2 (6 bases). This CDR3 contains 16 residues. Per germline, CDR1 SGHDN and CDR2 FVKESK. The V and J ends lost 4 bases and 6 bases respectively, with 18 bases between them. CDR3 nucleotides: TGTGCCAGCAGCCCTATGGAGGGGATCTACGCCGGGGAGCTGTTTTTT. Translated, it gives CASSPMEGIYAGELFF. The full variable domain, with the rest looked up from reference TRBV14 and TRBJ2-2, is EAGVTQFPSHSVIEKGQTVTLRCDPISGHDNLYWYRRVMGKEIKFLLHFVKESKQDESGMPNNRFLAERTGGTYSTLKVQPAELEDSGVYFCASSPMEGIYAGELFFGEGSRLTVL.

At least ten counts were recorded for this clonotype. The chain is built from TRBV12-3 or TRBV12-4 and TRBJ2-5; no definite D call. The CDR3 loop spans 13 amino acids. V was cut by 5 bases and J by 0 bases, with 7 bases left in between. DNA for the CDR3: TGTGCCAGCAGTCTTGGGAACCAAGAGACCCAGTACTTC. Protein product: CASSLGNQETQYF.

This clonotype was counted ten times or more. The chain uses TRBV5-1 and TRBJ2-3; TRBD1 matches 10 bases. The CDR3 extends over 16 amino acids. CDR1 SGHRS and CDR2 YFSETQ come from the germline V gene. V lost 1 base to trimming and J lost 4 bases; unmatched junction nucleotides: 6. The CDR3 DNA reads TGCGCCAGCAGCTTGAATTCAGGGACAGGGGCAGATACGCAGTATTTT. This translates into CASSLNSGTGADTQYF. Combining the CDR3 with reference TRBV5-1 and TRBJ2-3 gives the whole variable domain KAGVTQTPRYLIKTRGQQVTLSCSPISGHRSVSWYQQTPGQGLQFLFEYFSETQRNKGNFPGRFSGRQFSNSRSEMNVSTLELGDSALYLCASSLNSGTGADTQYFGPGTRLTVL.

The chain has TRBV3-1 and TRBJ2-5; 7 bases map to TRBD2. With V trimmed by 2 bases and J by 3 bases, 6 bases remained unmatched. There are 15 residues in the CDR3. Germline lookup yields CDR1 LGHDT and CDR2 YNNKEL (reference sequence). CDR3 coding DNA: TGTGCCAGCAGCCAACGTCCTAGCGGAAAAGAGACCCAGTACTTC. Residues: CASSQRPSGKETQYF.

In its sample, this clonotype was seen many times. The gene calls are TRBV7-6 and TRBJ2-3; D might be TRBD2 (5 bases). The germline CDR1 and CDR2 sequences are SGHVS and FNYEAQ. The CDR3 covers 12 residues. V was clipped by 3 bases and J by 6 bases, with 7 bases between them. Here the CDR3 DNA reads TGTGCCAGCAGCTTCTCGGGGGATACGCAGTATTTT. This codes for CASSFSGDTQYF.

This clonotype was picked up many times. This sequence joins TRBV29-1 and TRBJ2-7; 9 bases line up with TRBD1. The CDR3 spans 13 residues. V was clipped by 6 bases and J by 2 bases; unmatched bases: 5. CDR1 SQVTM and CDR2 ANQGSEA come from the germline V gene. CDR3 protein: CSVGQGLTYEQYF. The CDR3 DNA follows: TGCAGCGTCGGACAGGGGTTAACCTACGAGCAGTACTTC.